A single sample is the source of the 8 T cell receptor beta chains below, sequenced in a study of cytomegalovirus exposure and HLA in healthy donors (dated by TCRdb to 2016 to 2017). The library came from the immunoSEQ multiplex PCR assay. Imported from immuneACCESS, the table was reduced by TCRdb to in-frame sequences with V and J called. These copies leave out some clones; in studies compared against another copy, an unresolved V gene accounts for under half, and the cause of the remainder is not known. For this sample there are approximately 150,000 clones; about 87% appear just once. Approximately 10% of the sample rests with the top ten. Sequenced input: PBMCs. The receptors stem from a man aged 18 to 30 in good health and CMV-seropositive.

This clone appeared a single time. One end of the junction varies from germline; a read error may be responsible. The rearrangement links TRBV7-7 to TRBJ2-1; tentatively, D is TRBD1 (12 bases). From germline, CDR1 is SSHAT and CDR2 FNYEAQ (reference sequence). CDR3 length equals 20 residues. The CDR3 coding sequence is TGTGCTAGCAGCCCGACCGGGACAGGGGGCGCGGGTCTAGCGGGAGGTGAGCAGTTCTTC. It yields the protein CASSPTGTGGAGLAGGEQFF.

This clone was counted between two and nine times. Here the CDR3 DNA reads TGTGCCAGCAGCCATAACGGGTTTTCCTACGAGCAGTACTTC. Amino acids: CASSHNGFSYEQYF. The rearrangement uses TRBV14 and TRBJ2-7; D is unresolved. The length of the CDR3 is 14 residues. In germline, CDR1 is SGHDN, CDR2 FVKESK. Trimming stripped 3 bases from V and 1 base from J, with 10 bases between.

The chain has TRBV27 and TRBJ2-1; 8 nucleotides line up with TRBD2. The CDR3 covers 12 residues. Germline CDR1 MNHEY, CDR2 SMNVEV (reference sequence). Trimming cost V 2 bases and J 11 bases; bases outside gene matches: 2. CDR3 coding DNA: TGTGCCAGCAGTTTAAGCGGGGGACAGCAGTTCTTC. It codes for CASSLSGGQQFF.

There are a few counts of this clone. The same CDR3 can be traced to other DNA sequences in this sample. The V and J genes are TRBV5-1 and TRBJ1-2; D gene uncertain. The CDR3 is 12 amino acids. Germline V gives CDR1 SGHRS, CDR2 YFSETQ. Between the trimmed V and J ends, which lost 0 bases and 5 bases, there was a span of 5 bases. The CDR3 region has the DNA TGCGCCAGCAGCTTGGGTCAGTATGGCTACACCTTC. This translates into CASSLGQYGYTF.

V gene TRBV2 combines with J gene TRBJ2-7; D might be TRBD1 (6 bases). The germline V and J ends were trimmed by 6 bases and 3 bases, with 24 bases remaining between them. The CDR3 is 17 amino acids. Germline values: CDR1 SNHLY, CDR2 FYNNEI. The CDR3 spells CASSVPGTRDGDYEQYF. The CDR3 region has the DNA TGTGCCAGCAGCGTACCCGGGACACGCGACGGGGACTACGAGCAGTACTTC.

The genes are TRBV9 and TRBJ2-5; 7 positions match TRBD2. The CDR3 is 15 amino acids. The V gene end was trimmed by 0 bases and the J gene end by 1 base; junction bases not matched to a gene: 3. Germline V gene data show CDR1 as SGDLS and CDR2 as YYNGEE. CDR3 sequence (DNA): TGTGCCAGCAGCGTAGTTTGGGGGGGCCAAGAGACCCAGTACTTC. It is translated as CASSVVWGGQETQYF.

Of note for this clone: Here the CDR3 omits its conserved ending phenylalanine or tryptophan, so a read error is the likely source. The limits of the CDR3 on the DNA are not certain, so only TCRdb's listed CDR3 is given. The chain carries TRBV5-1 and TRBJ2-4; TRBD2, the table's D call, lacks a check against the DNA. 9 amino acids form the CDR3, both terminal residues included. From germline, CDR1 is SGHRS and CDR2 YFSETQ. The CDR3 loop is CASSFGGVI.

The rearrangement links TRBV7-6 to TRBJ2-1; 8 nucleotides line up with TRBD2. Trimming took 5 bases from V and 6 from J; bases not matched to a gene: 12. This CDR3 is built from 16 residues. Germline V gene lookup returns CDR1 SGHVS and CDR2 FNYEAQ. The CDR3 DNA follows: TGTGCCAGCAGCCCACCTAGGACTAGCTTGAGCAATGAGCAGTTCTTC. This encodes CASSPPRTSLSNEQFF. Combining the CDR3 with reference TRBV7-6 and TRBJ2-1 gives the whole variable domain GAGVSQSPRYKVTKRGQDVALRCDPISGHVSLYWYRQALGQGPEFLTYFNYEAQQDKSGLPNDRFSAERPEGSISTLTIQRTEQRDSAMYRCASSPPRTSLSNEQFFGPGTRLTVL.